Shown below are 25 T cell receptor beta chains from a single sample sequenced in a study of glioma-infiltrating T cells (dated by TCRdb to 2016 to 2017). For sequencing, an Illumina MiSeq was employed. The iRepertoire nested amplicon-rescue multiplex PCR (arm-PCR) platform was used to amplify TCR alpha and beta CDR3 regions from RNA. TCRdb reprocessing: public reads trimmed at Q25 with fastp, clones called with MiXCR, in-frame beta chains kept. A single entry per CDR3 protein holds the most common genes and DNA from its merged rows. The sample table contains roughly 100,000 distinct CDR3 sequences; only one count was recorded for 29% of them. The top ten clones comprise 40% to 45% of the sample. Material for sequencing was glioma tissue, nonneoplastic brain tissue, or PBMCs (not recorded which). Source of these receptors: a human donor with low-grade glioma or glioblastoma, undergoing nonglioma brain surgery, or in good health (not recorded which).

Only a few counts were recorded for this clonotype. A much larger clone sits a single nucleotide away, making a read error possible. A read error is likely, as this CDR3 ends without the conserved phenylalanine or tryptophan. The V call is TRBV4-2, the J call TRBJ1-1; a possible D gene is TRBD1 (6 bases). V was shortened by 2 bases and J by 2 bases, with 9 bases between the two germline ends. CDR1 LGHNA and CDR2 YNFKEQ come from the germline V gene. CDR3 size: 14 residues. The CDR3 here is CASSQRQVNTEAFS. The CDR3 coding sequence is TGTGCCAGCAGCCAACGACAGGTTAACACTGAAGCTTTCTCT.

This clonotype was observed at least ten times. The chain couples TRBV20-1 to TRBJ1-6, with unresolved D. V was cut by 6 bases and J by 6 bases, with 15 bases left in between. CDR1 DFQATT and CDR2 SNEGSKA come from the germline V gene (reference sequence). The CDR3 sequence is 14 residues long. CDR3 sequence (DNA): TGCAGTGCAGACTCACCGGGTGGTAATTCACCCCTCCACTTT. Amino acids: CSADSPGGNSPLHF.

Comments on this clonotype: At one boundary the junction diverges from the germline segment, which might be a read error. The chain uses TRBV28 and TRBJ1-1; TRBD1 is a possible D gene (6 bases). The CDR3 consists of 12 residues. In germline, CDR1 is MDHEN, CDR2 SYDVKM. In nucleotides, the CDR3 is TGTGCCGGCAGTTCAACAGGGCTTGAAGCTTTCTTT. Protein product: CAGSSTGLEAFF. The full variable domain, in which reference TRBV28 and TRBJ1-1 provide the parts outside the CDR3, is DVKVTQSSRYLVKRTGEKVFLECVQDMDHENMFWYRQDPGLGLRLIYFSYDVKMKEKGDIPEGYSVSREKKERFSLILESASTNQTSMYLCAGSSTGLEAFFGQGTRLTVV.

The chain links TRBV3-1 to TRBJ1-1; 7 bases fit TRBD1. The CDR3 sequence is 13 residues long. The germline V gene encodes CDR1 LGHDT and CDR2 YNNKEL (reference sequence). J was trimmed by 10 bases and V by 0 bases; bases with no gene match: 5. CDR3 coding DNA: TGTGCCAGCAGCCAAGATGTACAGGGGCTAGCTTTCTTT. It yields the protein CASSQDVQGLAFF. Full variable domain (rest looked up from reference TRBV3-1 and TRBJ1-1): DTAVSQTPKYLVTQMGNDKSIKCEQNLGHDTMYWYKQDSKKFLKIMFSYNNKELIINETVPNRFSPKSPDKAHLNLHINSLELGDSAVYFCASSQDVQGLAFFGQGTRLTVV.

This clonotype was observed a few times. The chain links TRBV4-1 to TRBJ2-1; D call uncertain. V gave up 1 base and J gave up 6 bases, with 13 bases separating them. The germline V gene has CDR1 MGHRA and CDR2 YSYEKL. The CDR3 is 15 residues long. Here the CDR3 DNA reads TGCGCCAGCAGCCAAGTCGTGTCAAACCCCAATGAGCAGTTCTTC. It translates to CASSQVVSNPNEQFF.

The chain has TRBV5-1 and TRBJ2-4; D remains ambiguous. Trimming left V 0 bases short and J 9 bases short, with 16 bases between. In germline, CDR1 is SGHRS, CDR2 YFSETQ. The CDR3 contains 15 residues. Here the CDR3 DNA reads TGCGCCAGCAGCTTGGACGTGGTCAGCAAGGGCATTCAGTACTTC. The encoded protein is CASSLDVVSKGIQYF.

This rearrangement joins TRBV3-1 to TRBJ1-6; D gene ambiguous. The CDR3 loop spans 14 amino acids. Germline assignment: CDR1 LGHDT and CDR2 YNNKEL (reference sequence). V was trimmed by 4 bases and J by 7 bases, leaving 11 bases between them. CDR3 nucleotide sequence: TGTGCCAGCAGCCCGGCGACAAGGAATTCACCCCTCCACTTT. Translation gives CASSPATRNSPLHF.

Concerning this clonotype: Given a much more abundant clone one base away, this may be a read error. V usage is TRBV12-3 or TRBV12-4 and J usage is TRBJ1-5; D is unclear. CDR3 size: 16 residues. Trimming took off 5 bases at V and 3 bases at J, with 17 bases between the two ends. In DNA form, the CDR3 reads TGTGCCAGCAGTGCACACACTCTTCGATACAATCAGCCCCAGCATTTT. This gives the protein CASSAHTLRYNQPQHF.

This clonotype was picked up many times. V gene TRBV4-2 combines with J gene TRBJ1-1; D perhaps matches TRBD1 (5 bases). V lost 4 bases, J lost 1 base, and 13 bases lay in between. The germline CDR1 and CDR2 sequences are LGHNA and YNFKEQ. CDR3 length equals 15 residues. CDR3 amino acids: CASSPRTLGNTEAFF. DNA of the CDR3: TGTGCCAGCAGCCCTAGGACATTGGGGAACACTGAAGCTTTCTTT.

Remarks on this clonotype: A much larger clone lies a single base off, so this may be a read error. The V call is TRBV5-1, the J call TRBJ2-1; D gene uncertain. Per the germline V gene, CDR1 is SGHRS and CDR2 is YFSETQ. The V end lost 0 bases, the J end lost 6 bases, and 13 bases lay between the germline ends. CDR3 length: 15 residues. The CDR3 loop reads CASSLAAVGGNEQFF. The DNA of the CDR3 is TGCGCCAGCAGCTTGGCCGCTGTGGGTGGCAATGAGCAGTTCTTC.

This clonotype was seen only once. One junction end does not reproduce the germline sequence, and a read error may be involved. This rearrangement joins TRBV3-1 to TRBJ2-4, with TRBD1 matching 9 bases. This CDR3 contains 17 residues. Germline CDR1 reads LGHDT; CDR2 reads YNNKEL (reference sequence). The CDR3 DNA sequence: TGTGCCGGCAGTCCCGGGACAGGGAACGTAGCCAAAAACATTCAGTACTTC. It is translated as CAGSPGTGNVAKNIQYF.

This clonotype came up many times. The chain has TRBV6-6 and TRBJ1-4; D perhaps matches TRBD1 (5 bases). The germline V and J ends were trimmed by 2 bases and 8 bases, with 15 bases remaining between them. The CDR3 has 15 residues. The germline gives CDR1 MNHNY, CDR2 SVGAGI (reference sequence). CDR3 sequence (DNA): TGTGCCAGCAGTTACGGGGGAAGCTTCGGGGAAAAACTGTTTTTT. Translated, it gives CASSYGGSFGEKLFF.

V and J are TRBV29-1 and TRBJ2-3, with 7 positions matching TRBD2. Germline assignment: CDR1 SQVTM and CDR2 ANQGSEA. This CDR3 has 12 amino acids. With 7 bases clipped from V and 1 base from J, the junction kept 2 bases outside the gene matches. CDR3 DNA sequence: TGCAGCGAACGGGGGGGCACAGATACGCAGTATTTT. It encodes CSERGGTDTQYF.

CDR3 loop: CASSRRTSSYNEQFF. As DNA, the CDR3 is TGTGCCAGCAGCCGAAGGACTAGCTCCTACAATGAGCAGTTCTTC. The rearrangement uses TRBV5-6 and TRBJ2-1; TRBD2 matches at 7 bases. The CDR3 runs to 15 residues. Germline CDR1 SGHDT, CDR2 YYEEEE. J was trimmed by 0 bases and V by 4 bases; bases with no gene match: 4.

The chain uses TRBV16 and TRBJ1-1; TRBD1 is a possible D gene (6 bases). CDR3 size: 17 residues. Trimming removed 0 bases from V and 1 base from J, with 15 bases in between. Germline CDR1 is KGHSY and CDR2 is FQNENV. CDR3 sequence (DNA): TGTGCCAGCAGCCAATCCGGCCTGGGGGGCAAGAACACTGAAGCTTTCTTT. It is translated as CASSQSGLGGKNTEAFF. The full variable domain, with the rest looked up from reference TRBV16 and TRBJ1-1, is GEEVAQTPKHLVRGEGQKAKLYCAPIKGHSYVFWYQQVLKNEFKFLISFQNENVFDETGMPKERFSAKCLPNSPCSLEIQATKLEDSAVYFCASSQSGLGGKNTEAFFGQGTRLTVV.

For this clonotype: The CDR3 ends on some other residue instead of the conserved phenylalanine or tryptophan, so this is likely a read error. The rearrangement links TRBV2 to TRBJ2-7; D gene uncertain. The germline V and J ends were trimmed by 3 bases and 10 bases, with 1 base remaining between them. This CDR3 contains 8 residues. Germline values: CDR1 SNHLY, CDR2 FYNNEI. DNA of the CDR3: TGTGCCAGCAGTGACCAGTACCTC. Its protein is CASSDQYL.

This clonotype occurred a few times. The V gene is TRBV12-3 or TRBV12-4, the J gene TRBJ2-1, with a tentative D call TRBD1 (6 bases). V lost 4 bases to trimming and J lost 10 bases, with 14 bases between them. The CDR3 runs to 13 residues. CDR3 bases: TGTGCCAGCAGTTCGGGACAACCCGGGGAGCAGTTCTTC. As protein: CASSSGQPGEQFF.

The rearrangement links TRBV4-2 to TRBJ2-2; a weak D match, TRBD2 (6 bases). Trimming cost V 3 bases and J 2 bases, with 13 bases left between them. Germline CDR1 is LGHNA and CDR2 is YNFKEQ. The CDR3 covers 16 residues. The CDR3 sequence is CASSQGLPPNTGELFF. For the CDR3, the DNA is TGTGCCAGCAGCCAGGGACTCCCCCCTAACACCGGGGAGCTGTTTTTT.

This clonotype was seen a few times. J is TRBJ1-2 and V is TRBV3-1; TRBD1 matches 8 bases. Germline assignment: CDR1 LGHDT and CDR2 YNNKEL (reference sequence). V lost 4 bases, J lost 7 bases, and 11 bases stayed unmatched. The CDR3 runs to 15 residues. The CDR3 DNA sequence: TGTGCCAGCAGCCCATACCAGGGGGCGGTCGGTGGCTACACCTTC. This sequence encodes CASSPYQGAVGGYTF. The variable domain in full, completed from reference TRBV3-1 and TRBJ1-2, reads DTAVSQTPKYLVTQMGNDKSIKCEQNLGHDTMYWYKQDSKKFLKIMFSYNNKELIINETVPNRFSPKSPDKAHLNLHINSLELGDSAVYFCASSPYQGAVGGYTFGSGTRLTVV.

This clonotype appeared many times. The V and J genes are TRBV29-1 and TRBJ2-3; D remains ambiguous. The CDR3 is made up of 10 amino acids. The germline V gene encodes CDR1 SQVTM and CDR2 ANQGSEA. Trimming took off 7 bases at V and 12 bases at J, with 14 bases between the two ends. The CDR3: CSGNLGLQYF. For the CDR3, the DNA is TGCAGCGGCAACCTAGGGCTTCAGTATTTT.

For this clonotype: The germline gene is not matched at one end of the junction; a read error may be the cause. CDR3 amino acids: CASRGRPNTGELFF. In nucleotides, the CDR3 is TGTGCCAGCCGGGGGCGACCGAACACCGGGGAACTGTTTTTT. The J gene is TRBJ2-2, the V gene TRBV2, with D perhaps assigned TRBD1 or TRBD2 (6 bases each). The germline CDR1 and CDR2 sequences are SNHLY and FYNNEI. The CDR3 has 14 amino acids.

This clonotype was recorded at least ten times. The CDR3 spells CASSYKGGGKINYGYTF. CDR3 sequence (DNA): TGTGCCAGCAGTTACAAGGGGGGCGGGAAGATTAACTATGGCTACACCTTC. The chain joins TRBV6-6 to TRBJ1-2, with TRBD1 as a possible D gene (6 bases). This CDR3 is built from 17 residues. The V gene's germline CDR1 is MNHNY and CDR2 SVGAGI (reference sequence). The germline V and J ends were trimmed by 2 bases and 1 base, with 17 bases remaining between them.

This clonotype has at least ten counts. This chain joins TRBV4-2 and TRBJ2-3, with D possibly matching TRBD2 (5 bases). Trimming shortened V by 4 bases and J by 5 bases, and 13 bases separated the two germline ends. This CDR3 is built from 14 residues. CDR1 is LGHNA, CDR2 YNFKEQ, per germline. As DNA, the CDR3 is TGTGCCAGCAGCCTGAACCCTCGGGAAGATACGCAGTATTTT. Protein sequence: CASSLNPREDTQYF.

This clonotype appeared many times. The chain has TRBV2 and TRBJ1-5, with D maybe TRBD1 (6 bases). V gave up 5 bases and J gave up 6 bases, with 17 bases separating them. The germline V gene encodes CDR1 SNHLY and CDR2 FYNNEI. This CDR3 has 15 amino acids. The CDR3 DNA sequence: TGTGCCAGCAGTCCGAATACAGGGCCGGCTCAGCCCCAGCATTTT. This codes for CASSPNTGPAQPQHF. The full variable domain, completed using reference TRBV2 and TRBJ1-5, is EPEVTQTPSHQVTQMGQEVILRCVPISNHLYFYWYRQILGQKVEFLVSFYNNEISEKSEIFDDQFSVERPDGSNFTLKIRSTKLEDSAMYFCASSPNTGPAQPQHFGDGTRLSIL.

Note on this clonotype: One base away lies a much larger clone, so this may be a sequencing read error. The rearrangement joins TRBV6-2 or TRBV6-3 to TRBJ2-7; 8 nucleotides align to TRBD2. CDR3 length equals 13 residues. V shed 3 bases, J shed 6 bases, and the junction held 4 bases outside the gene matches. CDR1 MNHEY and CDR2 SVGEGT come from the germline V gene. The CDR3 DNA follows: TGTGCCAGCAGTTATAGGACTAGCACCGAGCAGTACTTC. This sequence encodes CASSYRTSTEQYF.